This TCR beta chain was documented in a study of T cell repertoires in aging, cancer and after chemotherapy. Peripheral blood genomic DNA, not sorted cells or RNA, was the template. Multiplex touch-down PCR with TRB-A/B primers amplified rearranged V-D-J TRB sequences. TCRdb fed the multiplex PCR reads into MiXCR, producing one record per CDR3 protein. Of approximately 4,100 distinct CDR3 sequences in the sample, roughly 25% were seen once. This clonotype is medium-sized. This CDR3 has 15 amino acids. V lost 5 bases and J lost 7, with 17 bases in between. The germline V gene has CDR1 LNHDA and CDR2 SQIVND (reference sequence).

V usage is TRBV19 and J usage is TRBJ1-4; no clear D. Material for sequencing was blood. The sequence was collected from a human donor in good health. The donor label of this sample is uncertain. The CDR3 DNA follows: TGTGCCAGTAGTGTATACCCCGGAGGTCTTGAAAAACTGTTTTTT. Its translation is CASSVYPGGLEKLFF.